The T cell receptor (beta chain) described here comes from a study of human T cells and chemical hapten exposure. Study summary: Sensitization used 2% DPC on around 2 cm by around 2 cm upper inner arm skin. Per-sample variation in TCR yield stemmed mainly from small pooled library volume differences.

Time point: patch test 2, 6 weeks after DPC sensitization. This sample's treatment: therapeutic diphenylcyclopropenone sensitization with weekly scalp DPC. Whole-study results and caveats: Relative to controls, expanded TCRs formed significantly more large CDR3 similarity clusters. Expanded TCR counts at PT1 were positively correlated with the patch test score.

The V end lost 1 base, the J end lost 5 bases, and 5 bases lay between the germline ends. The CDR3 covers 12 residues. This clonotype was counted at least ten times. Its antigen is not known. TCRdb passed the RACE reads through MiXCR, listing each CDR3 protein once. In the table there are some 71,000 distinct CDR3 sequences, around a tenth of which are singletons. The rearrangement uses TRBV12-3 or TRBV12-4 and TRBJ1-1; D unresolved. The sample consisted of whole blood, taken in connection with sensitization to the hapten diphenylcyclopropenone (DPC). This TCR came from a woman in her fifties or sixties with alopecia areata. Some clones in this sample may be carry-over from other donors' samples. CDR3 in amino acids: CASSLDWTEAFF. In DNA form, the CDR3 reads TGTGCCAGCAGTTTAGATTGGACTGAAGCTTTCTTT.